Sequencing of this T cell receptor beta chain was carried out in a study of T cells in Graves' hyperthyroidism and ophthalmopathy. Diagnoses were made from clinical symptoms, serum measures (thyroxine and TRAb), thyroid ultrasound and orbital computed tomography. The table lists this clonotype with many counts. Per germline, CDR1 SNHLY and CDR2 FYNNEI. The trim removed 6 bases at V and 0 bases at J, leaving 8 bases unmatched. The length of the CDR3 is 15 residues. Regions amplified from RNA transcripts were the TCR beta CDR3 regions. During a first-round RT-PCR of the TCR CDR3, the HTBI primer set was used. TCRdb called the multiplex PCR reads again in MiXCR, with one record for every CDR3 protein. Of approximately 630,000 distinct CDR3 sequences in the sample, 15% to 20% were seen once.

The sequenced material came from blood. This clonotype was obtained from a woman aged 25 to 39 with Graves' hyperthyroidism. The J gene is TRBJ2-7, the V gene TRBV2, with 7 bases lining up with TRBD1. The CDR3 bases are TGTGCCAGCAGGAACAGGGGTCAGAGCTCCTACGAGCAGTACTTC. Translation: CASRNRGQSSYEQYF.